This TCR beta chain comes out of a study of regulatory T cells in long-lasting Graves disease. With 2 bases clipped from V and 0 bases from J, the junction kept 11 bases outside the gene matches. The CDR3 runs to 18 residues. CDR1 and CDR2 from the germline V gene are GTSNPN and SVGIG (reference sequence). On this clonotype itself: Its antigen is unknown.

Arm-PCR of CDR3 regions with iRepertoire HTBI primers generated TCR beta libraries. TCRdb recomputed calls from the multiplex PCR reads with MiXCR, one row per CDR3 protein. The table lists approximately 470,000 distinct CDR3 sequences, roughly 15% of them singletons, with 12% in the top ten. Findings and caveats of the study: Persistent disease favored TRBV28, TRBJ1-2 and TRBJ2-5.

As for time point: newly diagnosed GD, antithyroid drugs for less than 3 months. The TCR library was made from RNA that had been extracted from PBMCs in TRIzol. This same sample was also taken into another study, of T cells in Graves' hyperthyroidism and ophthalmopathy.

The TCR was taken from a man aged 40-50 years with Graves disease. The rearrangement uses TRBV30 and TRBJ2-4, with 9 bases fitting TRBD1. The material sequenced was peripheral blood mononuclear cells (PBMCs), taken at new diagnosis, from a patient treated with antithyroid drugs. The DNA for the CDR3 is TGTGCCTGGAGTCCCGCGCGACAGGGGGAATTAGCCAAAAACATTCAGTACTTC. The encoded protein is CAWSPARQGELAKNIQYF.